The subject of this entry is one TCR beta chain. The specificity of this receptor is unknown. No much larger clone exists at a distance of one base, and base qualities are not known. CD8 naive samples consisted of CD45RO-negative cells that were positively selected for CCR7, yielding a CD45RA+CCR7+ population without TemRA cells. The donors were healthy, HIV-negative adults with no recently reported acute infections or vaccinations. Every donor was a Caucasian adult living in Nashville, Tennessee, USA. Blood was collected by leukapheresis, and PBMCs were isolated by Ficoll-Histopaque density gradient centrifugation and then cryopreserved in liquid nitrogen vapor phase. Analytical flow cytometry was used to check the purity and quantity of each magnetically sorted T cell population. Genomic DNA was isolated from each sorted fraction and quantified by UV absorbance on a Nanodrop 2000c. This specimen belongs to a study of shared clonotypes between healthy human individuals (dated by TCRdb to about 2020). A note on the overall study: A couple of women and a few men aged 18 to 49 years were included in the cohort. For each donor, three plates each were used for CD4 naive and CD4 memory, two plates were used for CD8 naive, and one plate was used for CD8 memory. To estimate repertoire size and how much clonotypes are shared between individuals, the study performed deep sequencing of blood TCR repertoires from roughly five healthy adults. Different laboratories and diverse techniques were used to prepare libraries and sequence TCR repertoires, to increase sequencing depth and limit assay-specific biases. Each donor's leukapheresis produced roughly between about 0.8 and 10 billion PBMCs.

CDR1 and CDR2, looked up from the germline V gene, are SGHRS and YFSETQ. The CDR3 goes from the cysteine to the phenylalanine over 16 residues. The DNA shown is the 48-base CDR3, in frame from base 1. V ends up 5 bases short and J 5 bases short, with an unmatched junction base count of 11. Using the deep immunoSEQ assay, multiplex PCR amplified TCR CDR3 regions from genomic DNA. Extracted genomic DNA from each cell subset was spread evenly across all wells of several immunoSEQ 96-well plates, with each plate serving as a replicate. For sorted subsets, roughly 200 ng of genomic DNA, equivalent to around 29,000 T cell genomes, went into each replicate PCR. Purified libraries were measured with a Qubit 3.0 fluorometer, size-checked on a Bioanalyzer 2100, and measured again with the KAPA Library Quantification kit. A separate single-read 150-cycle Illumina NextSeq 550 flow cell was used to sequence each immunoSEQ 96-well plate. Processing in the source paper ran as follows. Because the immunoSEQ output included only junctional sequences and no quality scores, the filtering could not be the same as the filtering used for full-length reads. Sequences were annotated with PyIR, a Python wrapper for IgBLAST v1.9, using IMGT germline references to assign V/J genes and CDR3. Reads were removed for weak V/J assignments (E-value above 1e-6), missing CDR3, stop codons, out-of-frame junctions, or ambiguous translated residues. V3J clonotypes were defined by identical inferred V gene, J gene, and CDR3 amino acid sequence. To compute the percentage overlap between repertoires, the number of shared unique clonotypes was divided by the size of the smaller repertoire. RTK rarefaction, the Chao1 estimator, and Recon v2.1 estimates of unobserved clonotypes were used to assess repertoire richness. Generation probabilities were computed with OLGA for all TCRbeta clonotypes obtained by the gDNA method from several donors. TCRdb took this table from immuneACCESS and kept in-frame rearrangements with V and J called. Such tables lack part of the clones; where checked against another copy, unresolved V genes explain under half of the gap, and the rest is unexplained. The V and J calls and the clone size are those of that table, but D and trimming were determined from the DNA. This sample gives some 2,100,000 clones in total; around 93% of them show up just once. The top ten clones comprise around 1.7% of the sample.

Findings and caveats that apply to the study as a whole: About 5% of naive CD4, around 3.6% of naive CD8, 2% to 2.5% of memory CD4, and around 0.42% of memory CD8 clonotypes were shared across several donors. Based on pairwise subsampling, the degree of clonotype sharing among donors was expected to be affected by sequencing depth. Compared with non-shared clonotypes, the clonotypes found in all four sorted-subset donors had higher generation probabilities. Because the study included only a small number of donors, the genetic and exposure-history diversity represented was limited. Sampling was restricted to blood, and TCR repertoires in tissue are likely to differ from TCR repertoires in blood. Rarefaction of sorted-subset datasets indicated incomplete sequencing despite the large sequencing depth. Estimated clonotype richness was generally larger for naive than for memory subsets.

This receptor was obtained from a man between 18 and 29 years old in good health. Some clones in this sample may be carry-over from other donors' samples. The V and J genes are TRBV5-1 and TRBJ2-7, and 12 junction bases match TRBD2. Sequencing was done on a sample of naive CD8+ T cells from PBMCs. What this sample's cell subset or site label stands for: CD45RA+CCR7+. The DNA is as follows: TGCGCCAGCAGACGTAGCCCCCGACTAGCGGGAGACGAGCAGTACTTC. This sequence encodes CASRRSPRLAGDEQYF.